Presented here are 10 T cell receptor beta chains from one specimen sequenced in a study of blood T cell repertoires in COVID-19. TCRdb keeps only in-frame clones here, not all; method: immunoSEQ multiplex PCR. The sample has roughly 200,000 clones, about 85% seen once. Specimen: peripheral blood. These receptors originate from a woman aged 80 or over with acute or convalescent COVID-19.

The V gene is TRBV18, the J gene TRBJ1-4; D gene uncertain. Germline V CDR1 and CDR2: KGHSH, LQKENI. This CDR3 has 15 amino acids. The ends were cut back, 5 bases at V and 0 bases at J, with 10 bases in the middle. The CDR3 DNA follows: TGTGCCAGCTCAGTACAAGTTGCAACTAATGAAAAACTGTTTTTT. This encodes CASSVQVATNEKLFF.

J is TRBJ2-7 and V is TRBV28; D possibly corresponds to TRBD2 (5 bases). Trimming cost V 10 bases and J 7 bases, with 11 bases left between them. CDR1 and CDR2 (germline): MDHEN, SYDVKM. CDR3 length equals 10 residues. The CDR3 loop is CATSKREQYF. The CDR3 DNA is TGTGCCACCTCGAAGCGGGAGCAGTACTTC.

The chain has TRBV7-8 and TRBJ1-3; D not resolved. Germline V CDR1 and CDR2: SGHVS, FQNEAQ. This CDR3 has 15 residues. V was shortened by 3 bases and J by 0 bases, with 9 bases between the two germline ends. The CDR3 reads CASSFVGVSGNTIYF. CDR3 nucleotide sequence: TGTGCCAGCAGCTTTGTAGGAGTCTCTGGAAACACCATATATTTT.

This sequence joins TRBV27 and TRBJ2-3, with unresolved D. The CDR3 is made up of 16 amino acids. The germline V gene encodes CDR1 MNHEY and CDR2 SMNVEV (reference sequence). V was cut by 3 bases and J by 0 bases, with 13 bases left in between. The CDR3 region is CASSFDSFLSTDTQYF. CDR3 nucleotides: TGTGCCAGCAGTTTCGATAGTTTCCTTAGCACAGATACGCAGTATTTT.

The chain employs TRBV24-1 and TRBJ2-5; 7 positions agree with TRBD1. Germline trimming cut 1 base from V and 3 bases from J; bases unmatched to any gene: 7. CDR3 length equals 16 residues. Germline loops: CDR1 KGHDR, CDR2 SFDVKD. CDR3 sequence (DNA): TGTGCCACCAGTGATTTTAGGCAGGGGGATGAAGAGACCCAGTACTTC. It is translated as CATSDFRQGDEETQYF.

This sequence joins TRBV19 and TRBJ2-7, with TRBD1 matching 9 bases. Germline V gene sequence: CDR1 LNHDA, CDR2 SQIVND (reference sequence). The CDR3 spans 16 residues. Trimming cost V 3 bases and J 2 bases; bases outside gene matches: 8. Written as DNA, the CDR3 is TGTGCCAGTAGTATCCGCTTTGGACAGGGGACCTACGAGCAGTACTTC. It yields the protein CASSIRFGQGTYEQYF.

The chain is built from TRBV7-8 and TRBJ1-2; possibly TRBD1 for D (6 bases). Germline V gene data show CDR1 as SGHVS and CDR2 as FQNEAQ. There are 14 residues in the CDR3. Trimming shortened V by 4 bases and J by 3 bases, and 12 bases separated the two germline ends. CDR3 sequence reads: CASSYQGRDYGYTF. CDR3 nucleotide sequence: TGTGCCAGCAGCTATCAGGGGAGGGACTATGGCTACACCTTC.

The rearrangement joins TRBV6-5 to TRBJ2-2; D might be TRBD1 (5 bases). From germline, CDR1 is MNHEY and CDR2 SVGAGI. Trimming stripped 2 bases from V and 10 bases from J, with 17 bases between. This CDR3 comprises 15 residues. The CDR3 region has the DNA TGTGCCAGCAGTTACAGACAGCTAGGTCCGCAGGAGCTGTTTTTT. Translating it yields CASSYRQLGPQELFF.

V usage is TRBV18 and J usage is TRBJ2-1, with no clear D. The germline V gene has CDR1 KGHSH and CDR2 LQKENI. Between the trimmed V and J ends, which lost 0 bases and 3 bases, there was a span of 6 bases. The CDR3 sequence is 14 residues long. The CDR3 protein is CASSPPNSYNEQFF. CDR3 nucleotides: TGTGCCAGCTCACCACCGAACAGCTACAATGAGCAGTTCTTC.

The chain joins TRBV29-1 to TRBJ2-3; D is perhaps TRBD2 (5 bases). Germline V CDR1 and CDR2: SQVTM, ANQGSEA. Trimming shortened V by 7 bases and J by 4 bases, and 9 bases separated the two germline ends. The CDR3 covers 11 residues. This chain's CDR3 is CSAMRADTQYF. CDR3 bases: TGCAGCGCAATGAGGGCAGATACGCAGTATTTT.